The 21 T cell receptor beta chains below come from one sample, sequenced in a study of T cells after yellow fever vaccination. From the 5' RACE reads, TCRdb called clonotypes with MiXCR, one entry per CDR3 protein. The table records more than 65,000 distinct CDR3 sequences, approximately 5% of them present only once. The sequencing used CD4+ T cells sorted from PBMCs, collected more than 14 days after the first yellow fever vaccination. The receptors originated from a young man who received the YFV17D yellow fever vaccine.

This clonotype was recorded many times. This chain uses TRBV3-1 with TRBJ2-5, with TRBD2 matching over 11 bases. Germline-derived CDR1 and CDR2 are LGHDT and YNNKEL (reference sequence). The CDR3 runs to 15 residues. V trimming: 5 bases; J trimming: 7 bases; junction bases outside the gene matches: 9. The CDR3 sequence: CASSETSGVIGTQYF. In DNA, the CDR3 is TGTGCCAGCAGCGAGACTAGCGGGGTTATCGGGACCCAGTACTTC.

This chain joins TRBV29-1 and TRBJ2-6; D gene unclear. Looked up from germline, CDR1 is SQVTM and CDR2 is ANQGSEA. The CDR3 is 13 residues long. The V gene lost 5 bases and the J gene lost 4 bases, with 9 bases spanning the gap. CDR3 in DNA: TGCAGCGTTTTCGGTGGGGGGGCCAACGTCCTGACTTTC. It specifies CSVFGGGANVLTF.

The chain recombines TRBV5-6 with TRBJ2-1; TRBD2 might be the D (6 bases). V was pared by 7 bases and J by 7 bases, with 12 bases between. CDR3 size: 12 residues. CDR1 is SGHDT, CDR2 YYEEEE, per germline. CDR3 region: CASSVGGNEQFF. The CDR3 nucleotides are TGTGCCAGCTCGGTTGGGGGGAATGAGCAGTTCTTC.

The chain employs TRBV12-3 or TRBV12-4 and TRBJ1-1; weak D call: TRBD1 (5 bases). The germline V and J ends were trimmed by 6 bases and 6 bases, with 20 bases remaining between them. The CDR3 contains 15 residues. The CDR3 DNA reads TGTGCCAGCAGCCTAGTCCGGGACTATTTTGCTGAAGCTTTCTTT. Protein: CASSLVRDYFAEAFF.

This clonotype was observed at least ten times. This chain uses TRBV5-1 with TRBJ2-3; 11 nucleotides agree with TRBD2. Germline assignment: CDR1 SGHRS and CDR2 YFSETQ. The CDR3 loop spans 16 amino acids. The trim removed 4 bases at V and 4 bases at J, leaving 8 bases unmatched. The chain's CDR3 is CASSARLAGRSDTQYF. The DNA for the CDR3 is TGCGCCAGCAGCGCGCGACTAGCGGGGAGGTCAGATACGCAGTATTTT.

Ten or more counts support this clonotype. The genes are TRBV12-5 and TRBJ2-1; D call uncertain. This CDR3 region has 14 residues. Germline values: CDR1 LGHNT, CDR2 FRNRAP. Trimming removed 2 bases from V and 5 bases from J, with 10 bases in between. CDR3 nucleotide sequence: TGTGCTAGTGGTTTGACGGGCCCCAACAATGAGCAGTTCTTC. Protein product: CASGLTGPNNEQFF. The variable domain in full, completed from reference TRBV12-5 and TRBJ2-1, reads DARVTQTPRHKVTEMGQEVTMRCQPILGHNTVFWYRQTMMQGLELLAYFRNRAPLDDSGMPKDRFSAEMPDATLATLKIQPSEPRDSAVYFCASGLTGPNNEQFFGPGTRLTVL.

There are many counts of this clonotype. J is TRBJ1-6 and V is TRBV20-1, with no clear D. Per germline, CDR1 DFQATT and CDR2 SNEGSKA (reference sequence). The CDR3 totals 17 residues. Deletions cut 4 bases from V and 0 bases from J, with 16 bases between. CDR3 bases: TGCAGTGCTAAGCGGACGGCCAGAAGCTCCTATAATTCACCCCTCCACTTT. This gives the protein CSAKRTARSSYNSPLHF.

This clonotype came up many times. CDR3 bases: TGTGCCAGTAGTACCCTAGCGGGAATGACTCCAGGGTTCTTC. Protein sequence: CASSTLAGMTPGFF. The chain uses TRBV19 and TRBJ2-1, with TRBD2 matching 9 bases. The CDR3 is made up of 14 amino acids. V was pared by 4 bases and J by 15 bases, with 13 bases of the junction left unmatched. Germline V lookup: CDR1 LNHDA, CDR2 SQIVND (reference sequence).

This clonotype was found many times. This chain joins TRBV6-1 and TRBJ1-4; D is possibly TRBD1 (5 bases). CDR3 length: 17 residues. Per the germline V gene, CDR1 is MNHNS and CDR2 is SASEGT. V lost 1 base, J lost 5 bases, and 17 bases lay in between. The CDR3 spells CASSEGQFEYWNEKLFF. CDR3 DNA sequence: TGTGCCAGCAGTGAAGGACAGTTCGAGTATTGGAATGAAAAACTGTTTTTT.

This clonotype has a handful of counts. The rearrangement uses TRBV4-1 and TRBJ1-5; 9 nucleotides match TRBD1. The junction had 9 bases not matched to a gene; V was cut back by 2 bases and J by 4 bases. Per germline, CDR1 MGHRA and CDR2 YSYEKL. This CDR3 spans 17 amino acids. The CDR3: CASSQTGGGNFNQPQHF. For the CDR3, the DNA is TGCGCCAGCAGCCAAACAGGGGGCGGCAATTTTAATCAGCCCCAGCATTTT.

This clonotype was observed many times. The chain recombines TRBV12-3 or TRBV12-4 with TRBJ1-1; the D gene is possibly TRBD1 (5 bases). The CDR3 totals 14 residues. V lost 3 bases and J 4 bases, leaving 12 bases between the germline ends. This CDR3 is CASSFSGTATEAFF. The DNA for the CDR3 is TGTGCCAGCAGTTTTTCAGGGACTGCCACTGAAGCTTTCTTT.

This clonotype has a count of ten or more. One junction end disagrees with the germline gene, perhaps due to a read error. The genes are TRBV12-3 or TRBV12-4 and TRBJ2-3; TRBD1 aligns across 8 bases. The CDR3 spans 17 residues. The CDR3 is CASNLWQDRDGADTQYF. CDR3 DNA: TGTGCCAGCAATTTATGGCAGGACAGGGATGGGGCAGATACGCAGTATTTT.

This clonotype was seen many times. This chain uses TRBV29-1 with TRBJ2-7, with D tentatively TRBD1 (5 bases). Germline V lookup: CDR1 SQVTM, CDR2 ANQGSEA. The CDR3 is 13 amino acids. The V and J ends lost 7 bases and 2 bases respectively, with 15 bases between them. The CDR3 DNA reads as TGCAGCGGTCGCCAGGGCTGGGCCTACGAGCAGTACTTC. Its translation: CSGRQGWAYEQYF.

At least ten counts were recorded for this clonotype. The rearrangement links TRBV18 to TRBJ2-5; D perhaps matches TRBD2 (7 bases). CDR3 length: 14 residues. The V gene's germline CDR1 is KGHSH and CDR2 LQKENI. V was shortened by 3 bases and J by 8 bases, with 16 bases between the two germline ends. Written as DNA, the CDR3 is TGTGCCAGCTCACCGGAACTCTCGGGGGGCACCCAGTACTTC. Its protein product is CASSPELSGGTQYF.

This chain joins TRBV20-1 and TRBJ1-1, with 9 bases fitting TRBD1. The CDR3 sequence is 12 residues long. Germline V lookup: CDR1 DFQATT, CDR2 SNEGSKA (reference sequence). J was trimmed by 11 bases and V by 3 bases; bases with no gene match: 7. The CDR3 nucleotides read TGCAGTGCTAGTGAACAGGGGGCTGTGGCTTTCTTT. Amino acid sequence: CSASEQGAVAFF.

Ten or more counts support this clonotype. In nucleotides, the CDR3 is TGCGCCAGCAGCTTGCGGAATAATTCACCCCTCCACTTT. This codes for CASSLRNNSPLHF. The genes are TRBV5-1 and TRBJ1-6; D is unclear. Trimming removed 1 base at V and 5 bases at J, with 4 bases between. CDR1 SGHRS and CDR2 YFSETQ come from the germline V gene. The CDR3 loop spans 13 amino acids.

This clonotype was picked up many times. The chain uses TRBV4-3 and TRBJ1-1, with 9 positions matching TRBD1. The V gene's germline CDR1 is LGHNA and CDR2 YSLEER. This CDR3 has 13 amino acids. J lost 6 bases, V lost 6 bases, and 5 bases had no gene match. The CDR3 DNA follows: TGCGCCAGCAGGGGGACAGGGCGGGCTGAAGCTTTCTTT. Translation gives CASRGTGRAEAFF.

This clonotype has at least ten counts. The chain is built from TRBV28 and TRBJ2-7, with 8 bases lining up with TRBD1. V was clipped by 7 bases and J by 3 bases; unmatched bases: 8. Germline lookup yields CDR1 MDHEN and CDR2 SYDVKM. The CDR3 totals 14 residues. In DNA, the CDR3 is TGTGCCAGCACCAGACAGGGGCTCAGCTACGAGCAGTACTTC. Its protein is CASTRQGLSYEQYF.

This clonotype was observed many times. The junction does not match germline at one end; this may be a read error. The genes are TRBV7-2 and TRBJ2-3; D is undetermined. CDR1 and CDR2 (germline): SGHTA, FQGNSA. This CDR3 contains 13 residues. CDR3 DNA sequence: TGTGCCAGCAGTTTAGGGAGCACAGATACGCAGTATTTT. This codes for CASSLGSTDTQYF.

This clonotype has at least ten counts. The chain links TRBV29-1 to TRBJ2-5; a weak D match, TRBD1 (5 bases). Trimming removed 4 bases at V and 4 bases at J, with 10 bases between. The CDR3 is 12 residues long. Germline CDR1 is SQVTM and CDR2 is ANQGSEA. CDR3 nucleotides: TGCAGCGTTGTAGGTGGGGCAGAGACCCAGTACTTC. Translation: CSVVGGAETQYF.

This clonotype was seen ten or more times. The chain has TRBV4-3 and TRBJ2-2, with 15 bases aligning to TRBD2. J lost 5 bases, V lost 0 bases, and 10 bases had no gene match. Germline V gene lookup returns CDR1 LGHNA and CDR2 YSLEER. CDR3 length: 20 residues. DNA of the CDR3: TGCGCCAGCAGCCAAGATCTGGGACTAGCGGGGGGCCTCCCAACCGGGGAGCTGTTTTTT. It encodes CASSQDLGLAGGLPTGELFF.